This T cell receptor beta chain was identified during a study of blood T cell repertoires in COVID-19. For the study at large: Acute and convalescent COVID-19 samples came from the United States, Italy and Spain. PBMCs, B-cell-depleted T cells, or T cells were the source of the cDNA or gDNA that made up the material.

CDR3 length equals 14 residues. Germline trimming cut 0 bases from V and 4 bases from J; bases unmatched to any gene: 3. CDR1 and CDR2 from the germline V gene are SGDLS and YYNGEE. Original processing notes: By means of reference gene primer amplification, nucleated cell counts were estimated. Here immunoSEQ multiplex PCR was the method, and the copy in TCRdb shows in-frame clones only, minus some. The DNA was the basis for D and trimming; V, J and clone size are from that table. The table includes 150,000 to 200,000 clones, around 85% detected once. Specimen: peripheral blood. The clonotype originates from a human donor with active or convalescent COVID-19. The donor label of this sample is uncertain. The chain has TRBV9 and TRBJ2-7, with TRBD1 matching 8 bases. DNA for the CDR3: TGTGCCAGCAGCGTAGGGACAGGGAAATACGAGCAGTACTTC. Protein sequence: CASSVGTGKYEQYF.